The rows below give T cell receptor beta chains drawn from one sample of a study of blood T cells in healthy people across ages. Using its own MiXCR run on the 5' RACE reads, TCRdb lists one record per CDR3 protein. The sample lists around 800,000 distinct CDR3 sequences, about a quarter occurring once. In addition, the sample was reused for a study of T cells of mothers and their children.

The material sequenced was blood. The receptors derive from a boy younger than 18 in good health. Each CDR3 is given with its conserved first and last residue. The D gene is left open where the match is weak. Size is stated for part of the rows, as once, few or many counts, or as a class when the clone is expanded.

few	TRBV29-1	TRBJ2-7	NA	CSVKRPVMDEQYF	TGCAGCGTTAAGCGTCCTGTAATGGACGAGCAGTACTTC
NA	TRBV5-6	TRBJ2-7	TRBD2	CASSRTGLAGGETQCF	TGTGCCAGCAGCCGGACGGGACTAGCGGGAGGGGAGACCCAGTGCTTC
few	TRBV9	TRBJ2-7	TRBD2	CASSVEASGGIGSYEQYF	TGTGCCAGCAGCGTAGAAGCTAGCGGGGGGATTGGGTCCTACGAGCAGTACTTC
NA	TRBV3-1	TRBJ1-1	NA	CASSQGAAPDSEAFF	TGTGCCAGCAGCCAAGGGGCAGCCCCTGATTCTGAAGCTTTCTTT
NA	TRBV5-1	TRBJ2-1	TRBD2	CASSLVFAGGRGGEQFF	TGCGCCAGCAGCTTGGTGTTTGCGGGGGGGCGCGGTGGTGAGCAGTTCTTC
few	TRBV28	TRBJ1-5	TRBD1	CASSSDRVGQPQHF	TGTGCCAGCAGTTCAGACAGGGTGGGTCAGCCCCAGCATTTT
few	TRBV15	TRBJ2-4	NA	CATSRASGTLDIRYF	TGTGCCACCAGCAGGGCCTCCGGGACTCTAGACATTCGGTACTTC
NA	TRBV11-1	TRBJ2-1	NA	CASSLDPVGYNEQFF	TGTGCCAGCAGCTTGGACCCAGTCGGCTACAATGAGCAGTTCTTC
few	TRBV11-3	TRBJ2-2	NA	CASSPSGSNTGELFF	TGTGCCAGCAGCCCGTCGGGATCGAACACCGGGGAGCTGTTTTTT
NA	TRBV13	TRBJ2-5	NA	CASSLDVGFQETQYF	TGTGCCAGCAGCTTAGACGTCGGCTTCCAAGAGACCCAGTACTTC
NA	TRBV13	TRBJ2-5	NA	CASSSLRGRERETQYF	TGTGCCAGCAGCTCACTCCGGGGGCGGGAGAGAGAGACCCAGTACTTC
few	TRBV20-1	TRBJ2-5	TRBD1	CSAALPDRGRETQYF	TGCAGTGCAGCTCTCCCGGACAGGGGACGAGAGACCCAGTACTTC
NA	TRBV2	TRBJ2-1	NA	CASPGRGPNEQFF	TGTGCCAGCCCTGGGCGGGGACCCAATGAGCAGTTCTTC
few	TRBV3-1	TRBJ2-5	TRBD2	CASSPTSVETQYF	TGTGCCAGCAGCCCGACTAGCGTGGAGACCCAGTACTTC
NA	TRBV7-9	TRBJ1-4	TRBD1	CASSWDRGEKLFF	TGTGCCAGCAGCTGGGACAGAGGTGAAAAACTGTTTTTT
few	TRBV4-2	TRBJ2-5	NA	CASSQGRDFTQYF	TGTGCCAGCAGCCAAGGCCGGGACTTTACCCAGTACTTC
NA	TRBV10-3	TRBJ2-3	TRBD2	CAISRPGGVYTDTQYF	TGTGCCATCAGCCGCCCGGGGGGGGTTTACACAGATACGCAGTATTTT
NA	TRBV4-1	TRBJ1-6	NA	CASSQDGAGKSPLHF	TGCGCCAGCAGCCAAGATGGAGCAGGGAAGTCACCCCTCCACTTT
few	TRBV20-1	TRBJ1-4	TRBD1	CSARGDRQEKLFF	TGCAGTGCTAGAGGGGACAGACAAGAAAAACTGTTTTTT
few	TRBV12-3/TRBV12-4	TRBJ2-7	TRBD1	CASSHWTGGDEQYF	TGTGCCAGCAGTCATTGGACAGGGGGGGACGAGCAGTACTTC
NA	TRBV7-9	TRBJ2-7	NA	CASSLRGSGYEQYF	TGTGCCAGCAGCTTGAGAGGGTCGGGCTACGAGCAGTACTTC
few	TRBV10-3	TRBJ1-2	TRBD1	CAISDDRDVGGYTF	TGTGCCATCAGTGATGACAGGGACGTTGGGGGCTACACCTTC
few	TRBV28	TRBJ2-7	NA	CASSFSGDRTASKRTYEQYF	TGTGCCAGCAGTTTCTCTGGGGATAGGACAGCCTCGAAGAGAACGTACGAGCAGTACTTC
many	TRBV9	TRBJ2-7	NA	CASSMDSSSYEQYF	TGTGCCAGCAGCATGGACAGTAGCTCCTACGAGCAGTACTTC
few	TRBV7-6	TRBJ2-1	NA	CASSLGGWNEQFF	TGTGCCAGCAGCTTAGGAGGCTGGAACGAGCAGTTCTTC
NA	TRBV7-8	TRBJ2-5	NA	CASSTSRGRKETQYF	TGTGCCAGCAGCACCAGTCGGGGGCGAAAAGAGACCCAGTACTTC
NA	TRBV5-1	TRBJ2-3	NA	CASNPSSGVTDTQYF	TGCGCCAGCAACCCTTCCTCCGGGGTCACAGATACGCAGTATTTT
NA	TRBV12-3/TRBV12-4	TRBJ1-1	NA	CASRGTGWTEAFF	TGTGCCAGCAGGGGGACGGGATGGACTGAAGCTTTCTTT
few	TRBV12-3/TRBV12-4	TRBJ1-6	NA	CASTPRGGDSPLHF	TGTGCCAGCACCCCACGCGGGGGTGATTCACCCCTCCACTTT
NA	TRBV18	TRBJ1-5	NA	CASSYRADQPQHF	TGTGCCAGCTCATACAGGGCCGATCAGCCCCAGCATTTT
NA	TRBV28	TRBJ2-1	TRBD2	CASSFLLRGGNGNEQFF	TGTGCCAGCAGTTTTTTGTTGCGGGGGGGCAATGGCAATGAGCAGTTCTTC
many	TRBV9	TRBJ2-2	TRBD2	CASSTELAANTGELFF	TGTGCCAGCAGCACCGAACTAGCGGCGAACACCGGGGAGCTGTTTTTT
few	TRBV12-3/TRBV12-4	TRBJ2-5	TRBD2	CASSLVLAGGETQYF	TGTGCCAGCAGTTTAGTCCTAGCGGGAGGTGAGACCCAGTACTTC
NA	TRBV5-1	TRBJ2-6	TRBD2	CASSASSGGPSGANVLTF	TGCGCCAGCAGCGCTTCTAGCGGGGGCCCCTCCGGGGCCAACGTCCTGACTTTC
NA	TRBV30	TRBJ1-2	NA	CAWIAGEYFKYAF	TGTGCCTGGATAGCAGGGGAGTATTTTAAGTACGCCTTC
NA	TRBV11-2	TRBJ1-2	TRBD1	CASSLRADRAGGYTF	TGTGCCAGCAGCTTAAGGGCGGACAGGGCGGGGGGCTACACCTTC
few	TRBV7-9	TRBJ1-4	NA	CASSSPQGQGEKLFF	TGTGCCAGCAGCTCCCCCCAGGGGCAGGGGGAAAAACTGTTTTTT
few	TRBV20-1	TRBJ2-1	NA	CSASPYNEQFF	TGCAGTGCGTCACCCTACAATGAGCAGTTCTTC
NA	TRBV21-1	TRBJ2-1	NA	CASSKGPDNEQFF	TGTGCCAGCAGCAAAGGCCCGGACAATGAGCAGTTCTTC
NA	TRBV5-1	TRBJ2-2	TRBD2	CASRPPLLAGGRTGELFF	TGCGCCAGCAGACCTCCTCTGCTAGCGGGGGGGCGGACCGGGGAGCTGTTTTTT
NA	TRBV20-1	TRBJ1-5	NA	CSARDRINQPQHF	TGCAGTGCTAGGGATAGGATTAATCAGCCCCAGCATTTT
NA	TRBV6-4	TRBJ2-3	NA	CASSDSAGTSTDTQYF	TGTGCCAGCAGTGACTCAGCGGGCACTAGCACAGATACGCAGTATTTT
NA	TRBV12-3/TRBV12-4	TRBJ1-5	TRBD1	CASSFLFGTGEISNQPQHF	TGTGCCAGCAGTTTTCTTTTTGGGACAGGGGAGATTAGCAATCAGCCCCAGCATTTT
NA	TRBV29-1	TRBJ2-5	NA	CSGYYGEETQYF	TGCAGCGGGTATTATGGGGAAGAGACCCAGTACTTC
few	TRBV7-4	TRBJ2-7	NA	CASSLEARVWGSYEQYF	TGTGCCAGCAGCTTAGAGGCCCGGGTCTGGGGAAGCTACGAGCAGTACTTC
NA	TRBV3-1	TRBJ1-2	NA	CASSQVENFYGYTF	TGTGCCAGCAGCCAAGTGGAAAACTTCTATGGCTACACCTTC
few	TRBV13	TRBJ1-6	NA	CASSLRASGWALHF	TGTGCCAGCAGCCTTCGGGCCTCTGGTTGGGCCCTCCACTTT
NA	TRBV20-1	TRBJ1-5	TRBD1	CSASNRDRGSQPQHF	TGCAGTGCTAGTAACCGGGACAGGGGTTCTCAGCCCCAGCATTTT
few	TRBV2	TRBJ2-5	NA	CASSDVAGETQYF	TGTGCCAGCAGTGATGTGGCAGGAGAGACCCAGTACTTC
few	TRBV27	TRBJ2-5	NA	CASSYRGYAGETQYF	TGTGCCAGCAGTTATAGGGGGTATGCAGGAGAGACCCAGTACTTC
few	TRBV18	TRBJ1-4	NA	CASSLGLLGRSEKLFF	TGTGCCAGCTCACTCGGACTGTTGGGGCGATCCGAAAAACTGTTTTTT
NA	TRBV20-1	TRBJ2-5	NA	CSARGGQETQYF	TGCAGTGCTAGAGGGGGGCAAGAGACCCAGTACTTC
NA	TRBV5-1	TRBJ2-7	NA	CASSFGVSGEQYF	TGCGCCAGCAGCTTCGGCGTTTCTGGTGAGCAGTACTTC
NA	TRBV6-1	TRBJ2-7	TRBD1	CASSEARTGPREQYF	TGTGCCAGCAGTGAAGCAAGGACAGGGCCGCGCGAGCAGTACTTC